This T cell receptor beta chain was sequenced in a study of T cells in localized non-small cell lung cancer. TCRdb keeps only in-frame clones here, not all; method: immunoSEQ multiplex PCR. The table lists approximately 49,000 clones, about 80% of them singletons. Losses at the gene ends were 6 bases for V and 5 bases for J; bases not matched to a gene: 7. Germline CDR1 MNHEY, CDR2 SMNVEV (reference sequence). The CDR3 sequence is 14 residues long. The sequencing used peripheral blood, collected before any cancer treatment. V gene TRBV27 combines with J gene TRBJ2-1; the match to TRBD2 covers 7 bases. This TCR derives from a man between 40 and 69 years old with stage I squamous cell lung carcinoma. CDR3 region: CASRVGGMNNEQFF. The DNA for the CDR3 is TGTGCCAGCAGGGTGGGGGGGATGAACAATGAGCAGTTCTTC.